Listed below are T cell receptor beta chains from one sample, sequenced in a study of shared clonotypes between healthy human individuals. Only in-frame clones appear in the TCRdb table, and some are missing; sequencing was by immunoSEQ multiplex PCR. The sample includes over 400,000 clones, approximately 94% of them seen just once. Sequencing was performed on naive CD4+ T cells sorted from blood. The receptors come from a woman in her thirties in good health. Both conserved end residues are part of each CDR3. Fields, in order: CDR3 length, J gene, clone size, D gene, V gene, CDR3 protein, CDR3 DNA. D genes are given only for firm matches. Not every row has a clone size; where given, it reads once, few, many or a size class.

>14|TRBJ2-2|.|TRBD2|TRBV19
CATSGTSGAGELFF
TGTGCCACCTCAGGGACTAGCGGGGCCGGGGAGCTGTTTTTT
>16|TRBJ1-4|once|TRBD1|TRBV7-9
CASSLGGQATNEKLFF
TGTGCCAGCAGCTTAGGAGGACAGGCAACTAATGAAAAACTGTTTTTT
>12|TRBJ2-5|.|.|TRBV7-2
CASSSTQETQYF
TGTGCCAGCAGCTCCACTCAAGAGACCCAGTACTTC
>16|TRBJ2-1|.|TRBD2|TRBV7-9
CASSSSGGRFGNEQFF
TGTGCCAGCAGCTCCTCTGGCGGGAGGTTCGGTAATGAGCAGTTCTTC
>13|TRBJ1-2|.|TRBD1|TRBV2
CASSTTGGAGYTF
TGTGCCAGCAGTACGACAGGGGGAGCCGGCTACACCTTC
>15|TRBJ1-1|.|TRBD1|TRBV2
CASTGTGGVDTEAFF
TGTGCCAGCACAGGGACAGGGGGCGTGGACACTGAAGCTTTCTTT
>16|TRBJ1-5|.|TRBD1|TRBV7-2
CASSLGGRGKNQPQHF
TGTGCCAGCAGCTTAGGGGGCAGGGGGAAAAATCAGCCCCAGCATTTT
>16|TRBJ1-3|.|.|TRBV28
CASSLDLAPIGNTIYF
TGTGCCAGCAGTTTAGATTTGGCTCCTATCGGAAACACCATATATTTT
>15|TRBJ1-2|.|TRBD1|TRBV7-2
CASSLVQGGGYGYTF
TGTGCCAGCAGCTTGGTTCAGGGGGGAGGCTATGGCTACACCTTC
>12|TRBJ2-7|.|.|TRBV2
CASNQGLYEQYF
TGTGCCAGCAATCAGGGTCTCTACGAGCAGTACTTC
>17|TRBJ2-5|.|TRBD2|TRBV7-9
CATRPGLAGSVRETQYF
TGTGCCACCCGCCCGGGACTAGCGGGATCGGTTCGAGAGACCCAGTACTTC
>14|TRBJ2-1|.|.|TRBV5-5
CASSLYHGLGEQFF
TGTGCCAGCAGCTTGTATCACGGTCTCGGCGAGCAGTTCTTC
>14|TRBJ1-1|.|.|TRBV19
CASSMGRLNTEAFF
TGTGCCAGTAGTATGGGGCGCTTGAACACTGAAGCTTTCTTT
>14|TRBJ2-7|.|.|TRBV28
CASSSRTGSYEQYF
TGTGCCAGCAGTTCCCGGACTGGCTCCTACGAGCAGTACTTC
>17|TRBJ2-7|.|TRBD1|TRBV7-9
CASSLGWQDRVGSEQYF
TGTGCCAGCAGCTTAGGTTGGCAGGACAGGGTTGGGAGCGAGCAGTACTTC
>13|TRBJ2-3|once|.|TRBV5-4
CASSPGGTDTQYF
TGTGCCAGCAGCCCGGGGGGCACAGATACGCAGTATTTT
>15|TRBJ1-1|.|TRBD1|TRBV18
CASSPWGQQNTEAFF
TGTGCCAGCTCACCATGGGGACAGCAGAACACTGAAGCTTTCTTT
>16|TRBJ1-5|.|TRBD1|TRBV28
CASSLAGQGINQPQHF
TGTGCCAGCAGTTTGGCAGGACAGGGGATAAATCAGCCCCAGCATTTT
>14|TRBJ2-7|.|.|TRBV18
CASSPTGGGDEQYF
TGTGCCAGCTCACCAACAGGGGGGGGAGACGAGCAGTACTTC
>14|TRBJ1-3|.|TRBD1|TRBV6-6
CASSTSGQGRSSYF
TGTGCCAGCAGTACCTCGGGACAGGGTCGCTCGTCTTATTTT
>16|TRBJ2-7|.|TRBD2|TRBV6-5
CASSYSFAGGAYEQYF
TGTGCCAGCAGTTACTCGTTCGCGGGGGGGGCCTACGAGCAGTACTTC
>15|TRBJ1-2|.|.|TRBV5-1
CASSLAGTLNYGYTF
TGCGCCAGCAGCTTGGCAGGGACCTTAAACTATGGCTACACCTTC
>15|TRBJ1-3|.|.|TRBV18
CASRTSGLLGNTIYF
TGTGCCAGCCGGACGTCGGGACTTCTTGGAAACACCATATATTTT
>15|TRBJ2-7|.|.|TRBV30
CAWSPRWDRVFEQYF
TGTGCCTGGAGTCCCCGTTGGGACCGGGTCTTCGAGCAGTACTTC
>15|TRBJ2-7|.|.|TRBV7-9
CASSPAAGLSYEQYF
TGTGCCAGCAGCCCGGCGGCGGGACTCTCCTACGAGCAGTACTTC
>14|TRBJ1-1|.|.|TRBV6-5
CASSGTTSGREAFF
TGTGCCAGCAGCGGCACGACGAGCGGGCGTGAAGCTTTCTTT
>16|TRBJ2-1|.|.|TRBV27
CASSLYSTSSYNEQFF
TGTGCCAGCAGTTTATATTCCACTAGCTCCTACAATGAGCAGTTCTTC
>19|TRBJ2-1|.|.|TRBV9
CASSAGDYGGAPSYNEQFF
TGTGCCAGCAGCGCGGGAGACTATGGCGGGGCCCCTTCCTACAATGAGCAGTTCTTC
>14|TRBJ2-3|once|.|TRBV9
CASSVTSLKDTQYF
TGTGCCAGCAGCGTTACTAGCCTTAAAGATACGCAGTATTTT
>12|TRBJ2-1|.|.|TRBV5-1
CASSAEYNEQFF
TGCGCCAGCAGCGCGGAATACAATGAGCAGTTCTTC
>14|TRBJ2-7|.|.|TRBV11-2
CASSLVQGTYEQYF
TGTGCCAGCAGCTTAGTACAGGGTACCTACGAGCAGTACTTC
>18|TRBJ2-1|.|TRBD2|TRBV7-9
CASSARGLAGGFYNEQFF
TGTGCCAGCAGCGCCCGTGGACTAGCGGGAGGTTTTTACAATGAGCAGTTCTTC
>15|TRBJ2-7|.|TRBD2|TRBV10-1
CASSEWPSGSGEQYF
TGCGCCAGCAGTGAGTGGCCTAGCGGGAGTGGCGAGCAGTACTTC
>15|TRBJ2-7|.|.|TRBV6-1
CASSDIATGTNEQYF
TGTGCCAGCAGTGATATTGCGACAGGTACGAACGAGCAGTACTTC
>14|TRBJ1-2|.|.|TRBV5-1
CASSLRTSTDGYTF
TGCGCCAGCAGCCTTAGGACCTCGACGGATGGCTACACCTTC
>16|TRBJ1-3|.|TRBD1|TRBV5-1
CASSLDPVQGEQTIYF
TGCGCCAGCAGCTTGGATCCGGTACAGGGGGAACAGACCATATATTTT
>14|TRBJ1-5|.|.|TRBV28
CASSPRPPNQPQHF
TGTGCCAGCAGCCCCAGACCACCCAATCAGCCCCAGCATTTT
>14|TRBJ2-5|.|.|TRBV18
CASSQGQTQETQYF
TGTGCCAGCTCACAAGGACAGACACAAGAGACCCAGTACTTC
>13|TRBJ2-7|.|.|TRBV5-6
CASSLAGGDEQYF
TGTGCCAGCAGCTTGGCCGGTGGGGACGAGCAGTACTTC
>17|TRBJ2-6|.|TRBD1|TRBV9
CASSAIPQGAGANVLTF
TGTGCCAGCAGCGCAATCCCCCAGGGGGCCGGGGCCAACGTCCTGACTTTC
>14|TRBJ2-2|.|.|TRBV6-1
CASAFRQNTGELFF
TGTGCCAGCGCGTTCCGGCAGAACACCGGGGAGCTGTTTTTT
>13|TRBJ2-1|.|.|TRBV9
CASSAYPGAEQFF
TGTGCCAGCAGCGCCTACCCCGGGGCTGAGCAGTTCTTC
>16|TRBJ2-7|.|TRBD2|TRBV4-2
CASSQVKREGGYEQYF
TGTGCCAGCAGCCAAGTCAAGCGGGAGGGGGGCTACGAGCAGTACTTC
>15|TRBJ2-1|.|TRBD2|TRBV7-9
CASSLLAGSYNEQFF
TGTGCCAGCAGCTTACTAGCGGGATCCTACAATGAGCAGTTCTTC
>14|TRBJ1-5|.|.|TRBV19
CASSMMGGGQPQHF
TGTGCCAGTAGTATGATGGGAGGAGGGCAGCCCCAGCATTTT
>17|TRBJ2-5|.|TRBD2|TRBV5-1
CASSLGLAGGDQETQYF
TGCGCCAGCAGCTTGGGGCTAGCGGGAGGAGACCAAGAGACCCAGTACTTC
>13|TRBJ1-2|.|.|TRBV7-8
CASSLETNYGYTF
TGTGCCAGCAGCTTAGAGACTAACTATGGCTACACCTTC
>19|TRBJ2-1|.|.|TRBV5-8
CASSLLLSPEFLSYNEQFF
TGTGCCAGCAGCTTGCTTCTTAGCCCCGAATTTCTCTCCTACAATGAGCAGTTCTTC
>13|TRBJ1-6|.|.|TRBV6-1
CASSGWGNSPLHF
TGTGCCAGCAGTGGTTGGGGTAATTCACCCCTCCACTTT
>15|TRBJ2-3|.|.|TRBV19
CASSFRDRDTDTQYF
TGTGCCAGTAGTTTCAGAGACAGAGACACAGATACGCAGTATTTT
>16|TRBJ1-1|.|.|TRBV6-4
CASSDSSTRINTEAFF
TGTGCCAGCAGTGACTCGTCGACACGCATTAACACTGAAGCTTTCTTT
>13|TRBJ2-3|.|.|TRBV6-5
CASSPYIRDTQYF
TGTGCCAGCAGTCCTTACATCAGGGATACGCAGTATTTT
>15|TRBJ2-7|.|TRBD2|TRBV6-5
CASSQHLAGGYEQYF
TGTGCCAGCAGCCAACATCTAGCGGGGGGCTACGAGCAGTACTTC
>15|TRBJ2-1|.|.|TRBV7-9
CASSPLLEQGREQFF
TGTGCCAGCAGCCCCTTACTAGAGCAGGGGCGTGAGCAGTTCTTC
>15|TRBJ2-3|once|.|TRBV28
CASRDASVGTDTQYF
TGTGCCAGCAGAGACGCTAGCGTCGGCACAGATACGCAGTATTTT
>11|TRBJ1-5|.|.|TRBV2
CASSEAGEPRF
TGTGCCAGCAGTGAAGCCGGGGAACCCCGTTTT
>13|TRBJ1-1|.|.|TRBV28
CASSLSKVAEAFF
TGTGCCAGCAGTTTGTCGAAGGTGGCTGAAGCTTTCTTT
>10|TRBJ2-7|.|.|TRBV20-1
CSARSDEQYF
TGCAGTGCCCGGAGTGACGAGCAGTACTTC